Shown below are 17 T cell receptor beta chains from a single sample sequenced in a study of shared clonotypes between healthy human individuals. The data were produced by immunoSEQ multiplex PCR, yet TCRdb's version contains in-frame clones alone and is incomplete. Of 450,000 to 500,000 clones listed, about 85% are singletons. What was sequenced was PBMCs. These receptors were taken from a woman aged 40 to 50 in good health. Some clones in this sample may be carry-over from other donors' samples.

The CDR3 here is CSADRTNEQFF. The DNA for the CDR3 is TGCAGTGCCGATAGGACTAATGAGCAGTTCTTC. V is TRBV20-1 and J is TRBJ2-1; tentative D call: TRBD2 (5 bases). This CDR3 has 11 residues. Germline CDR1 DFQATT, CDR2 SNEGSKA (reference sequence). V was shortened by 6 bases and J by 7 bases, with 10 bases between the two germline ends.

The gene calls are TRBV18 and TRBJ1-5; D is possibly TRBD1 (5 bases). The V end was cut by 2 bases, the J end by 0 bases, with 11 bases between. The CDR3 loop spans 16 amino acids. Germline V gene data show CDR1 as KGHSH and CDR2 as LQKENI. CDR3 nucleotide sequence: TGTGCCAGCTCACCAGGGACTGCCATTAGCAATCAGCCCCAGCATTTT. This encodes CASSPGTAISNQPQHF.

The chain links TRBV11-2 to TRBJ1-5, with 7 bases that match TRBD1. Germline CDR1 and CDR2: SGHAT and FQNNGV. This CDR3 comprises 14 residues. V dropped 7 bases and J dropped 7; count of bases not matched to a gene: 10. As DNA, the CDR3 is TGTGCCAGCAAATACAGGGGATTATGGCAGCCCCAGCATTTT. Its translation: CASKYRGLWQPQHF.

This clone has only one observation. The CDR3 spells CASSDGQFNQPQHF. In nucleotides, the CDR3 is TGTGCCAGCAGTGACGGACAGTTCAATCAGCCCCAGCATTTT. The chain has TRBV6-1 and TRBJ1-5, with D perhaps matching TRBD1 (6 bases). Germline lookup yields CDR1 MNHNS and CDR2 SASEGT. This CDR3 has 14 amino acids. V gave up 3 bases and J gave up 3 bases, with 9 bases separating them.

The chain recombines TRBV5-1 with TRBJ1-2; 7 bases map to TRBD1. Germline V gene sequence: CDR1 SGHRS, CDR2 YFSETQ. J lost 6 bases, V lost 0 bases, and 2 bases had no gene match. The CDR3 consists of 13 residues. Here the CDR3 reads CASSLVQGHGYTF. CDR3 nucleotide sequence: TGCGCCAGCAGCTTGGTACAGGGGCATGGCTACACCTTC.

As for this clone: The likely explanation is a read error, given a far larger clone one base away. The CDR3 bases are TGCGCCAGCAGCCTCTGGCCGGGAGACTCGACAGATTTGAACACTGAAGCTTTCTTT. This gives the protein CASSLWPGDSTDLNTEAFF. The chain couples TRBV5-1 to TRBJ1-1, with a weak D call TRBD1 (5 bases). CDR3 size: 19 residues. The ends were cut back, 4 bases at V and 0 bases at J, with 25 bases in the middle. CDR1 SGHRS and CDR2 YFSETQ come from the germline V gene.

This sequence joins TRBV28 and TRBJ2-7; D is uncertain. CDR1 is MDHEN and CDR2 is SYDVKM in the germline V gene. The CDR3 runs 10 residues. V was trimmed by 7 bases and J by 5 bases, leaving 6 bases between them. In DNA, the CDR3 is TGTGCCAGCAAGGGTCACGAGCAGTACTTC. Its protein product is CASKGHEQYF.

J is TRBJ2-7 and V is TRBV6-6; 7 positions match TRBD2. Germline CDR1 and CDR2: MNHNY and SVGAGI (reference sequence). The CDR3 spans 15 residues. V shed 5 bases, J shed 6 bases, and the junction held 13 bases outside the gene matches. CDR3 region: CASSRRGSGLFEQYF. The CDR3 DNA is TGTGCCAGCAGTCGCCGAGGTAGCGGGTTGTTCGAGCAGTACTTC.

The chain uses TRBV6-4 and TRBJ2-2; D gene ambiguous. The CDR3 sequence is 12 residues long. V lost 3 bases, J lost 1 base, and 0 bases lay in between. From germline, CDR1 is MRHNA and CDR2 SNTAGT. CDR3 sequence: CASSENTGELFF. In DNA form, the CDR3 reads TGTGCCAGCAGTGAGAACACCGGGGAGCTGTTTTTT.

Worth noting for this clone: This likely came from a read error, as a far larger clone is one base away. The rearrangement links TRBV30 to TRBJ1-5; D is perhaps TRBD1 (5 bases). The CDR3 is 14 amino acids. Looked up from germline, CDR1 is GTSNPN and CDR2 is SVGIG (reference sequence). CDR3 nucleotide sequence: TGTACCTGGAGTGTCACGGGGGGTAATCAGCCCCAGCATTTT. Its translation: CTWSVTGGNQPQHF.

Details on this clone: The likely explanation is a read error, given a far larger clone one base away. The sample carries other DNA sequences with the same CDR3. This chain uses TRBV6-1 with TRBJ2-6; unclear D gene. The CDR3 sequence is 14 residues long. The germline CDR1 and CDR2 sequences are MNHNS and SASEGT. CDR3 bases: TGTGCCAGCAGTCAGTTACCTGGTGCCAACGTCCTGACTTTC. Translation gives CASSQLPGANVLTF.

This rearrangement joins TRBV11-3 to TRBJ2-1, with a weak D call TRBD2 (5 bases). This CDR3 is 15 amino acids long. V was trimmed by 0 bases and J by 8 bases, leaving 14 bases between them. CDR1 is SGHNT, CDR2 YENEEA, per germline. The CDR3 DNA reads as TGTGCCAGCAGCTTAGATGGAGGACCTTCGGATGAGCAGTTCTTC. This sequence encodes CASSLDGGPSDEQFF.

This sequence joins TRBV10-3 and TRBJ2-1, with TRBD2 matching 8 bases. CDR3 length equals 15 residues. Germline CDR1 is ENHRY and CDR2 is SYGVKD. The V and J ends lost 4 bases and 7 bases, in that order; junction bases with no gene match: 9. The CDR3 spells CAISGSEREWNEQFF. CDR3 nucleotides: TGTGCCATCAGTGGCTCTGAGCGGGAGTGGAATGAGCAGTTCTTC.

This chain joins TRBV11-2 and TRBJ2-7; 8 nucleotides line up with TRBD1. V dropped 6 bases and J dropped 0; count of bases not matched to a gene: 4. This CDR3 has 14 residues. Germline loops: CDR1 SGHAT, CDR2 FQNNGV. DNA for the CDR3: TGTGCCAGCAGTGGACAGGGTCCCTCCTACGAGCAGTACTTC. This codes for CASSGQGPSYEQYF.

V and J are TRBV5-1 and TRBJ2-1, with 11 bases identical to TRBD2. J gave up 1 base and V 4 bases, and 4 bases lay outside the gene matches. The CDR3 totals 16 residues. Germline CDR1 is SGHRS and CDR2 is YFSETQ. The CDR3 is CASSILAGDSYNEQFF. Written as DNA, the CDR3 is TGCGCCAGCAGCATACTAGCGGGAGATTCCTACAATGAGCAGTTCTTC.

The chain links TRBV5-6 to TRBJ2-7, with no clear D. Trimming left V 2 bases short and J 0 bases short, with 12 bases between. The CDR3 totals 15 residues. Per germline, CDR1 SGHDT and CDR2 YYEEEE. The CDR3 loop reads CASSLPRMSSYEQYF. CDR3 sequence (DNA): TGTGCCAGCAGCTTACCCCGCATGAGCTCCTACGAGCAGTACTTC. Full variable domain (rest looked up from reference TRBV5-6 and TRBJ2-7): DAGVTQSPTHLIKTRGQQVTLRCSPKSGHDTVSWYQQALGQGPQFIFQYYEEEERQRGNFPDRFSGHQFPNYSSELNVNALLLGDSALYLCASSLPRMSSYEQYFGPGTRLTVT.

To note about this clone: This sequence is one base from a far larger clone and is likely a read error. Here the CDR3 omits its conserved ending phenylalanine or tryptophan, so a read error is the likely source. This chain connects TRBV7-9 to TRBJ2-3, with 11 bases fitting TRBD2. The J segment lost 0 bases and the V segment lost 3 bases, leaving 11 bases of the junction unmatched. CDR1 and CDR2 (germline): SEHNR, FQNEAQ (reference sequence). This CDR3 is built from 19 residues. Here the CDR3 DNA reads TGTGCCAGCAGCTTCGGGCTAGCGGGGGGCGGAACTAGCACAGATACGCAGTATTCT. As protein: CASSFGLAGGGTSTDTQYS.